Listed here are 21 T cell receptor beta chains from one sample, sequenced in a study of OX40 agonist ivuxolimab in advanced cancers. Sequencing used immunoSEQ multiplex PCR; TCRdb keeps in-frame clones, though not all of them. Here the sample spans over 55,000 clones, 80% being singletons. The material sequenced was CD4+ or CD8+ T cells sorted from blood, taken in a trial of the OX40 agonist ivuxolimab. The receptors originated from an adult with an advanced solid tumor such as melanoma, head and neck, liver or kidney cancer.

The gene calls are TRBV6-1 and TRBJ1-2, with 9 bases lining up with TRBD1. Germline trimming cut 6 bases from V and 6 bases from J; bases unmatched to any gene: 11. The CDR3 extends over 15 amino acids. Germline assignment: CDR1 MNHNS and CDR2 SASEGT. CDR3: CASSEPGQGFDGYTF. The CDR3 DNA reads TGTGCCAGCAGCGAACCGGGACAGGGTTTTGATGGCTACACCTTC.

The chain combines TRBV19 with TRBJ1-2; 7 bases map to TRBD1. The CDR3 has 13 residues. Germline loops: CDR1 LNHDA, CDR2 SQIVND (reference sequence). The junction had 7 bases not matched to a gene; V was cut back by 5 bases and J by 7 bases. This CDR3 is CASSVGTDVGYTF. CDR3 nucleotide sequence: TGTGCCAGTAGTGTCGGGACAGATGTTGGCTACACCTTC.

V is TRBV16 and J is TRBJ2-3; D perhaps matches TRBD1 (5 bases). The CDR3 has 18 amino acids. Trimming cost V 0 bases and J 2 bases, with 18 bases left between them. Germline V CDR1 and CDR2: KGHSY, FQNENV. The CDR3, as DNA: TGTGCCAGCAGCCAATCCCAACGACAGACTCTCGTCACAGATACGCAGTATTTT. Protein product: CASSQSQRQTLVTDTQYF.

The J gene is TRBJ1-2, the V gene TRBV6-5; D gene ambiguous. This CDR3 has 15 residues. V gave up 2 bases and J gave up 3 bases, with 13 bases separating them. Per the germline V gene, CDR1 is MNHEY and CDR2 is SVGAGI. In nucleotides, the CDR3 is TGTGCCAGCAGTTACGGCGCCGGGTTCGACTATGGCTACACCTTC. It is translated as CASSYGAGFDYGYTF.

The gene calls are TRBV5-5 and TRBJ1-5, with a weak D call TRBD1 (6 bases). Germline CDR1 and CDR2: SGHKS and YYEKEE (reference sequence). CDR3 size: 16 residues. V was cut by 0 bases and J by 4 bases, with 14 bases left in between. The CDR3 is CASSLGLRGENQPQHF. Here the CDR3 DNA reads TGTGCCAGCAGCTTGGGTTTGAGGGGGGAAAATCAGCCCCAGCATTTT.

The chain links TRBV5-1 to TRBJ2-3, with TRBD2 matching 9 bases. Germline values: CDR1 SGHRS, CDR2 YFSETQ. Trimming cost V 6 bases and J 2 bases; bases outside gene matches: 16. The CDR3 contains 18 residues. CDR3: CASKQVPGGGANTDTQYF. The DNA for the CDR3 is TGCGCCAGCAAACAAGTCCCCGGCGGGGGGGCGAACACAGATACGCAGTATTTT.

CDR3 in DNA: TGTGCCAGCAGTTACGCCGGGACACATAACTATGGCTACACCTTC. It encodes CASSYAGTHNYGYTF. The chain has TRBV6-5 and TRBJ1-2, with a weak D call TRBD1 (6 bases). Germline assignment: CDR1 MNHEY and CDR2 SVGAGI. Trimming removed 2 bases at V and 1 base at J, with 11 bases between. The CDR3 has 15 residues.

The rearrangement uses TRBV9 and TRBJ2-3; D is perhaps TRBD2 (7 bases). CDR3 length: 17 amino acids. The ends were cut back, 0 bases at V and 1 base at J, with 15 bases in the middle. CDR1 SGDLS and CDR2 YYNGEE come from the germline V gene. The CDR3 sequence is CASSVERWRGRTDTQYF. The DNA for the CDR3 is TGTGCCAGCAGCGTAGAGCGCTGGCGGGGGCGCACAGATACGCAGTATTTT. Variable domain in full (rest from reference TRBV9 and TRBJ2-3): DSGVTQTPKHLITATGQRVTLRCSPRSGDLSVYWYQQSLDQGLQFLIQYYNGEERAKGNILERFSAQQFPDLHSELNLSSLELGDSALYFCASSVERWRGRTDTQYFGPGTRLTVL.

The chain employs TRBV27 and TRBJ2-1; D possibly corresponds to TRBD1 (6 bases). The V gene's germline CDR1 is MNHEY and CDR2 SMNVEV (reference sequence). V was shortened by 7 bases and J by 12 bases, with 19 bases between the two germline ends. CDR3 length equals 13 residues. CDR3 residues: CASTTLQGRVQFF. The CDR3 DNA is TGTGCCAGCACCACTTTACAGGGAAGGGTGCAGTTCTTC.

CDR3 nucleotides: TGTGCCAGCAGCTTGGGACTAGCGGGGGACAATGAGCAGTTCTTC. It translates to CASSLGLAGDNEQFF. The V gene is TRBV11-3, the J gene TRBJ2-1, with 14 positions matching TRBD2. J lost 5 bases, V lost 3 bases, and 0 bases had no gene match. Germline V gene lookup returns CDR1 SGHNT and CDR2 YENEEA. This CDR3 region has 15 residues.

The chain has TRBV30 and TRBJ1-5; TRBD1 might be the D (6 bases). Per the germline V gene, CDR1 is GTSNPN and CDR2 is SVGIG (reference sequence). The CDR3 sequence is 15 residues long. The V end lost 1 base, the J end lost 3 bases, and 13 bases lay between the germline ends. As DNA, the CDR3 is TGTGCCTGGAGTGCCGGGACAACCTTCAATCAGCCCCAGCATTTT. It translates to CAWSAGTTFNQPQHF.

This clone has just a few counts. This chain joins TRBV28 and TRBJ1-2; 10 bases are a match to TRBD1. This CDR3 is 16 amino acids long. CDR1 is MDHEN and CDR2 is SYDVKM in the germline V gene. V shed 3 bases, J shed 5 bases, and the junction held 9 bases outside the gene matches. CDR3 sequence reads: CASSFSRTGGGYGYTF. The DNA for the CDR3 is TGTGCCAGCAGTTTTAGTAGGACAGGGGGAGGTTATGGCTACACCTTC.

The chain couples TRBV2 to TRBJ1-5; 8 positions agree with TRBD1. The junction had 8 bases not matched to a gene; V was cut back by 1 base and J by 6 bases. The CDR3 extends over 16 amino acids. CDR1 and CDR2 from the germline V gene are SNHLY and FYNNEI. The CDR3 nucleotides are TGTGCCAGCAGTGAAGACCCCAGGGGGCTAGGTCAGCCCCAGCATTTT. It yields the protein CASSEDPRGLGQPQHF.

J is TRBJ2-3 and V is TRBV12-5, with D possibly called TRBD1 or TRBD2 (6 bases each). With 2 bases removed from V and 3 bases from J, the gap between germline ends came to 18 bases. The length of the CDR3 is 17 residues. CDR1 and CDR2 (germline): LGHNT, FRNRAP. The CDR3 DNA follows: TGTGCTAGTGGTTTGCTAGGGGGAGGAGGAGGGACAGATACGCAGTATTTT. Translation: CASGLLGGGGGTDTQYF. Supplemented by reference TRBV12-5 and TRBJ2-3, the full variable domain reads DARVTQTPRHKVTEMGQEVTMRCQPILGHNTVFWYRQTMMQGLELLAYFRNRAPLDDSGMPKDRFSAEMPDATLATLKIQPSEPRDSAVYFCASGLLGGGGGTDTQYFGPGTRLTVL.

The gene calls are TRBV11-2 and TRBJ1-2; 8 positions match TRBD1. The J segment lost 7 bases and the V segment lost 6 bases, leaving 7 bases of the junction unmatched. The CDR3 runs to 13 residues. CDR1 and CDR2 (germline): SGHAT, FQNNGV. The CDR3 spells CASRRDRGSGYTF. The CDR3 nucleotides are TGTGCCAGCAGGCGAGACAGGGGAAGTGGCTACACCTTC.

This rearrangement joins TRBV7-9 to TRBJ2-3; weak D call: TRBD1 (5 bases). There are 16 residues in the CDR3. The germline V gene has CDR1 SEHNR and CDR2 FQNEAQ (reference sequence). V was trimmed by 6 bases and J by 1 base, leaving 17 bases between them. Here the CDR3 reads CASSKGRGKGTDTQYF. CDR3 in DNA: TGTGCCAGCAGTAAGGGTAGGGGAAAAGGCACAGATACGCAGTATTTT.

Many counts were recorded for this clone. The chain carries TRBV5-4 and TRBJ2-2, with 8 bases that match TRBD1. The CDR3 has 15 amino acids. J gave up 3 bases and V 3 bases, and 4 bases lay outside the gene matches. Per the germline V gene, CDR1 is SGHNT and CDR2 is YYREEE (reference sequence). The CDR3 DNA reads TGTGCCAGCAGCTCAGGGGGCGCAGACACCGGGGAGCTGTTTTTT. This encodes CASSSGGADTGELFF.

The chain combines TRBV7-8 with TRBJ2-7; 8 bases are a match to TRBD1. V was pared by 1 base and J by 7 bases, with 3 bases of the junction left unmatched. The CDR3 spans 13 residues. Germline CDR1 and CDR2: SGHVS and FQNEAQ. The CDR3 DNA reads as TGTGCCAGCAGCTTAGATAGGACAGGGGAGCAGTACGTC. Translating it yields CASSLDRTGEQYV.

The chain carries TRBV29-1 and TRBJ2-1, with a weak D call TRBD1 (7 bases). Between the trimmed V and J ends, which lost 5 bases and 9 bases, there was a span of 17 bases. There are 13 residues in the CDR3. The germline V gene has CDR1 SQVTM and CDR2 ANQGSEA. The CDR3 loop is CSVSGGGDAEQFF. DNA for the CDR3: TGCAGCGTTAGCGGAGGGGGCGACGCTGAGCAGTTCTTC.

The genes are TRBV5-1 and TRBJ2-5; 7 bases are a match to TRBD2. Looked up from germline, CDR1 is SGHRS and CDR2 is YFSETQ. CDR3 length: 15 amino acids. Trimming cost V 0 bases and J 4 bases; bases outside gene matches: 6. Written as DNA, the CDR3 is TGCGCCAGCAGCTTGGGCGGGAGTTGGAGAGAGACCCAGTACTTC. This sequence encodes CASSLGGSWRETQYF.

The V and J genes are TRBV11-2 and TRBJ2-1, with 10 bases aligning to TRBD2. The CDR3 runs to 15 residues. The junction had 3 bases not matched to a gene; V was cut back by 5 bases and J by 2 bases. Germline V CDR1 and CDR2: SGHAT, FQNNGV. CDR3 amino acids: CASSQTSGAYNEQFF. The CDR3 bases are TGTGCCAGCAGCCAAACTAGCGGGGCCTACAATGAGCAGTTCTTC.